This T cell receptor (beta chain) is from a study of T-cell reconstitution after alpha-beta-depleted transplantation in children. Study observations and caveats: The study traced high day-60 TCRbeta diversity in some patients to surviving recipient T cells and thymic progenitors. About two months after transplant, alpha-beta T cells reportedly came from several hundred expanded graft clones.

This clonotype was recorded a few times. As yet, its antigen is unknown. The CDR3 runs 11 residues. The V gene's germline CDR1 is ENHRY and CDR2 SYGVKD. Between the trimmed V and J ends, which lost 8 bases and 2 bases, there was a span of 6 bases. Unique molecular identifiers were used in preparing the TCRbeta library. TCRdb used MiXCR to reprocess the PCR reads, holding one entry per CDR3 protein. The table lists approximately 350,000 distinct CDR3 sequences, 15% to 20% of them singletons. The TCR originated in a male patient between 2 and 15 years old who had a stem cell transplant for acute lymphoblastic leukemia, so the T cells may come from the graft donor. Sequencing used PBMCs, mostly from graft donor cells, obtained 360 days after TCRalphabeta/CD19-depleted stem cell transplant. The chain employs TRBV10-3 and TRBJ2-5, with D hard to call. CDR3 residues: CAIATQETQYF. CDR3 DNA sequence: TGTGCCATCGCGACTCAAGAGACCCAGTACTTC.